There are a few counts of the clone carrying this T cell receptor (beta chain). This CDR3 is built from 17 residues. Germline loops: CDR1 LGHDT, CDR2 YNNKEL (reference sequence). V was cut by 5 bases and J by 1 base, with 15 bases left in between. This specimen comes from a study of identical twins. Template switching added a universal primer site, and cDNA bore unique molecular identifiers. TCRdb used MiXCR to reprocess the 5' RACE reads, holding one entry per CDR3 protein. The table records a few hundred thousand distinct CDR3 sequences, 9.5% to 10% of them present only once. A further study also used this sample, focusing on yellow fever vaccine responses in identical twins.

Sequencing was done on a sample of PBMCs. The receptor's source is a woman younger than 30 in good health. V is TRBV3-1 and J is TRBJ2-6; D may be TRBD2 (5 bases). For the CDR3, the DNA is TGTGCCAGCAGCTATTTAAACCGGGGTTCTGGGGCCAACGTCCTGACTTTC. Translation: CASSYLNRGSGANVLTF.